Below, 22 T cell receptor beta chains from the same sample are listed, as sequenced in a study of blood T cell repertoires in COVID-19. The table came from immunoSEQ multiplex PCR; TCRdb's copy has only in-frame clones and leaves some out. Of about 200,000 clones listed, 70% to 90% were seen once; the top ten hold under 11%. Specimen: peripheral blood. These receptor sequences come from a woman over 75 with acute or convalescent COVID-19.

This clone showed up just a few times. The chain joins TRBV10-1 to TRBJ2-7; 10 bases map to TRBD1. Germline lookup yields CDR1 WNHNN and CDR2 SYGVQD (reference sequence). The CDR3 is 16 residues long. With V trimmed by 3 bases and J by 7 bases, 12 bases remained unmatched. CDR3 residues: CASSEFGTGALGEQYF. For the CDR3, the DNA is TGCGCCAGCAGTGAATTCGGGACAGGGGCCTTAGGGGAGCAGTACTTC.

The rearrangement joins TRBV5-8 to TRBJ2-1; D remains unclear. Per the germline V gene, CDR1 is SGHTS and CDR2 is YDEGEE. The CDR3 runs to 14 residues. Trimming removed 0 bases at V and 8 bases at J, with 12 bases between. Here the CDR3 DNA reads TGTGCCAGCAGCTTGGGATGGAGTAGCTATGAGCAGTTCTTC. Protein sequence: CASSLGWSSYEQFF. Looking up the rest from reference TRBV5-8 and TRBJ2-1 gives the full variable domain: EAGVTQSPTHLIKTRGQQATLRCSPISGHTSVYWYQQALGLGLQFLLWYDEGEERNRGNFPPRFSGRQFPNYSSELNVNALELEDSALYLCASSLGWSSYEQFFGPGTRLTVL.

This chain uses TRBV29-1 with TRBJ1-1; possibly TRBD1 for D (5 bases). The CDR3 extends over 13 amino acids. V shed 2 bases and J shed 2 bases, with 9 bases lying between them. The V gene's germline CDR1 is SQVTM and CDR2 ANQGSEA. CDR3 bases: TGCAGCGTTGAAAAGACAGCCAACACTGAAGCTTTCTTT. This translates into CSVEKTANTEAFF.

This sequence joins TRBV6-5 and TRBJ2-5; D possibly corresponds to TRBD2 (5 bases). CDR1 MNHEY and CDR2 SVGAGI come from the germline V gene. The germline V and J ends were trimmed by 6 bases and 5 bases, with 19 bases remaining between them. The CDR3 contains 15 residues. This CDR3 is CASSRSGKWAETQYF. The CDR3, as DNA: TGTGCCAGCAGCCGGAGCGGCAAGTGGGCGGAGACCCAGTACTTC.

The V and J genes are TRBV28 and TRBJ2-7, with TRBD2 matching 8 bases. CDR3 length equals 19 residues. V gave up 6 bases and J gave up 0 bases; unmatched junction bases: 19. Germline assignment: CDR1 MDHEN and CDR2 SYDVKM. The CDR3 DNA follows: TGTGCCAGCAGCTTGCTGGACGGAGGACTAGCCGCTAGCTCCTACGAGCAGTACTTC. Amino acids: CASSLLDGGLAASSYEQYF.

This clone was picked up a small number of times. This chain's CDR3 is CASSAESGPQETQYF. The CDR3 bases are TGCGCCAGCAGCGCCGAAAGCGGGCCCCAAGAGACCCAGTACTTC. This chain uses TRBV5-1 with TRBJ2-5, with a tentative D call TRBD2 (6 bases). The germline V gene encodes CDR1 SGHRS and CDR2 YFSETQ. The CDR3 loop spans 15 amino acids. The V and J ends lost 4 bases and 1 base respectively, with 14 bases between them.

The CDR3 region is CSVEFNQGAGEKLFF. In DNA, the CDR3 is TGCAGCGTTGAATTCAATCAGGGGGCGGGTGAAAAACTGTTTTTT. V usage is TRBV29-1 and J usage is TRBJ1-4; 8 bases match TRBD1. With 2 bases clipped from V and 7 bases from J, the junction kept 9 bases outside the gene matches. The CDR3 contains 15 residues. Per the germline V gene, CDR1 is SQVTM and CDR2 is ANQGSEA.

The rearrangement links TRBV6-4 to TRBJ2-1, with TRBD2 matching 8 bases. In germline, CDR1 is MRHNA, CDR2 SNTAGT. The CDR3 contains 17 residues. V trimming: 2 bases; J trimming: 8 bases; junction bases outside the gene matches: 14. CDR3 sequence reads: CASSDLAWREEVDEQFF. CDR3 coding DNA: TGTGCCAGCAGTGACCTTGCCTGGCGGGAGGAGGTGGATGAGCAGTTCTTC.

A few counts support this clone. The chain combines TRBV10-1 with TRBJ2-7; TRBD2 is a possible D gene (6 bases). V lost 2 bases and J lost 7, with 12 bases in between. The germline CDR1 and CDR2 sequences are WNHNN and SYGVQD (reference sequence). The CDR3 totals 13 residues. The CDR3 region has the DNA TGCGCCAGCAGTGAGAGGAGACGGGGGGAGCAGTACTTC. Its protein product is CASSERRRGEQYF.

The chain couples TRBV29-1 to TRBJ2-3; 7 nucleotides match TRBD2. The V gene's germline CDR1 is SQVTM and CDR2 ANQGSEA. The CDR3 length is 17 residues. With 1 base clipped from V and 0 bases from J, the junction kept 10 bases outside the gene matches. The DNA of the CDR3 is TGCAGCGTTGAAGGCCAAGGGCTAGCGGCTAGCACAGATACGCAGTATTTT. Residues: CSVEGQGLAASTDTQYF.

This clone came up a few times. This chain uses TRBV19 with TRBJ2-2; D remains ambiguous. V dropped 3 bases and J dropped 3 bases, with 11 bases sitting between them. Germline lookup yields CDR1 LNHDA and CDR2 SQIVND (reference sequence). The CDR3 spans 15 residues. The CDR3, as DNA: TGTGCCAGTAGTATCACAGACGGATACACCGGGGAGCTGTTTTTT. Translated: CASSITDGYTGELFF.

The chain is built from TRBV6-1 and TRBJ1-6; D is unclear. The germline V gene encodes CDR1 MNHNS and CDR2 SASEGT. Trimming cost V 7 bases and J 10 bases, with 14 bases left between them. CDR3 length equals 13 residues. The CDR3 sequence: CASNNAIRSPLHF. The CDR3 region has the DNA TGTGCCAGCAACAACGCAATAAGATCACCCCTCCACTTT.

V is TRBV3-1 (or the pseudogene TRBV3-2) and J is TRBJ1-1; D not certain. V lost 1 base and J lost 2, with 8 bases in between. Germline values: CDR1 LGHDT, CDR2 YNNKEL (reference sequence). The CDR3 contains 14 residues. The CDR3 nucleotides read TGTGCCAGCAGCCAAGGGGCAGTCAACACTGAAGCTTTCTTT. Translation gives CASSQGAVNTEAFF.

V usage is TRBV5-1 and J usage is TRBJ1-3; tentatively, D is TRBD1 (5 bases). Germline V gene sequence: CDR1 SGHRS, CDR2 YFSETQ. Trimming shortened V by 3 bases and J by 4 bases, and 8 bases separated the two germline ends. The CDR3 loop spans 13 amino acids. CDR3 protein: CASSSTGGNTIYF. DNA of the CDR3: TGCGCCAGCAGCTCAACAGGAGGAAACACCATATATTTT.

This clone has a single count. The chain is built from TRBV24-1 and TRBJ2-3; TRBD2 agrees at 8 bases. Germline assignment: CDR1 KGHDR and CDR2 SFDVKD. V gave up 12 bases and J gave up 0 bases; unmatched junction bases: 13. This CDR3 has 16 residues. The DNA for the CDR3 is TGTGCCGCGGGGGGTAGCGGGGTCTCTAGCACAGATACGCAGTATTTT. Translation gives CAAGGSGVSSTDTQYF.

The V and J genes are TRBV7-2 and TRBJ2-1; TRBD2 aligns across 8 bases. CDR3 length: 15 amino acids. Germline CDR1 is SGHTA and CDR2 is FQGNSA. The ends lost 1 base at V and 8 bases at J; junction bases unmatched: 7. The CDR3 reads CASSLDPGLDHEQFF. CDR3 sequence (DNA): TGTGCCAGCAGCTTAGACCCGGGACTAGACCATGAGCAGTTCTTC.

This sequence joins TRBV9 and TRBJ1-5; tentatively, D is TRBD1 (6 bases). Trimming shortened V by 4 bases and J by 5 bases, and 13 bases separated the two germline ends. The CDR3 extends over 14 amino acids. Germline V gene sequence: CDR1 SGDLS, CDR2 YYNGEE. CDR3 in amino acids: CASSSDRRDQPQHF. The CDR3 region has the DNA TGTGCCAGCAGCAGTGACAGGCGGGATCAGCCCCAGCATTTT.

This CDR3 is CASSQTGGGYEQYF. The CDR3, as DNA: TGTGCCAGTAGTCAGACAGGGGGAGGCTACGAGCAGTACTTC. The chain links TRBV19 to TRBJ2-7, with 9 bases identical to TRBD1. The CDR3 runs to 14 residues. Trimming took 5 bases from V and 3 from J; bases not matched to a gene: 5. Germline loops: CDR1 LNHDA, CDR2 SQIVND (reference sequence). Drawing the rest from reference TRBV19 and TRBJ2-7, the complete variable domain is DGGITQSPKYLFRKEGQNVTLSCEQNLNHDAMYWYRQDPGQGLRLIYYSQIVNDFQKGDIAEGYSVSREKKESFPLTVTSAQKNPTAFYLCASSQTGGGYEQYFGPGTRLTVT.

CDR3 in DNA: TGCGCCAGCAGCTCCGGGGGATCCACAACCGGCACCGGGGAGCTGTTTTTT. Its translation: CASSSGGSTTGTGELFF. This chain joins TRBV5-1 and TRBJ2-2, with D maybe TRBD2 (6 bases). The CDR3 is 17 residues long. Germline CDR1 reads SGHRS; CDR2 reads YFSETQ. The V gene lost 3 bases and the J gene lost 4 bases, with 19 bases spanning the gap.

Remarks on this clone: This may be a read error, as it is one base from a much larger clone. The genes are TRBV7-8 and TRBJ2-1, with D perhaps TRBD2 (5 bases). The CDR3 has 15 residues. From germline, CDR1 is SGHVS and CDR2 FQNEAQ. Trimming took 1 base from V and 0 from J, leaving 7 bases between them. As DNA, the CDR3 is TGTGCCAGCAGCTTAGAGGGAGCCTCCTACAATGAGCAGTTCTTC. This gives the protein CASSLEGASYNEQFF.

The CDR3 DNA follows: TGTGCCAGCAGCTTGCGGCAGGCTTACGAGCAGTACTTC. Protein sequence: CASSLRQAYEQYF. The rearrangement joins TRBV5-8 to TRBJ2-7; the D is unclear. This CDR3 has 13 amino acids. The germline V gene encodes CDR1 SGHTS and CDR2 YDEGEE. V shed 1 base and J shed 4 bases, with 9 bases lying between them.

The chain uses TRBV7-2 and TRBJ2-1; D perhaps matches TRBD2 (5 bases). The CDR3 is 15 residues long. Trimming left V 4 bases short and J 0 bases short, with 10 bases between. The germline V gene has CDR1 SGHTA and CDR2 FQGNSA. The CDR3 nucleotides are TGTGCCAGCAGCTCGGGATCTTACTCCTACAATGAGCAGTTCTTC. Residues: CASSSGSYSYNEQFF.